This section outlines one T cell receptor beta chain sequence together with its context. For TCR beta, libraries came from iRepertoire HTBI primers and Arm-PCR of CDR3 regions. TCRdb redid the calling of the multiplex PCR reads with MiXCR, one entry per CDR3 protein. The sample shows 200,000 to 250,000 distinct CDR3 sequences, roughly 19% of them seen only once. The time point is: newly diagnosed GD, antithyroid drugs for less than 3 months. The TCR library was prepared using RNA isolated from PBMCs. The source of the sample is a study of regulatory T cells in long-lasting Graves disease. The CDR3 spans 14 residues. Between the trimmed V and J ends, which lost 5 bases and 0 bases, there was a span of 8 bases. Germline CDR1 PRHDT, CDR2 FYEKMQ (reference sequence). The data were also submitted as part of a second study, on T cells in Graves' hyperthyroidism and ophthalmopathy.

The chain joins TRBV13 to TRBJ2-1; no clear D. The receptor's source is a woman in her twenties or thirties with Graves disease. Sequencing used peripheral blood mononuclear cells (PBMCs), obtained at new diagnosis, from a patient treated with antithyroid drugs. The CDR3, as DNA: TGTGCCAGCAGCCCGGGTAGCTCCTACAATGAGCAGTTCTTC. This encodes CASSPGSSYNEQFF.